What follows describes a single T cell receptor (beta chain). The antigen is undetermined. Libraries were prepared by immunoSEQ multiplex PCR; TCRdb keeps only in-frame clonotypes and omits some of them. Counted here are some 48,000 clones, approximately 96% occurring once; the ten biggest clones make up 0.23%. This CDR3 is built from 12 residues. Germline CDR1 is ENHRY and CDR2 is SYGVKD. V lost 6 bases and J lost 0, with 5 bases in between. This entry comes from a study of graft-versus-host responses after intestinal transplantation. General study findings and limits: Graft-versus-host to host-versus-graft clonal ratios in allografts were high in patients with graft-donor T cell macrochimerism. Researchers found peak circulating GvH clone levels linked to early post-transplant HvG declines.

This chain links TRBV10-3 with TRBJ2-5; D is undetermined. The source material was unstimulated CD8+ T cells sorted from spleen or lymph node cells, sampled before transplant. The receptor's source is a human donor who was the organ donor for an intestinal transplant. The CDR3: CAIRTNQETQYF. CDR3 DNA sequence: TGTGCCATCAGGACCAACCAAGAGACCCAGTACTTC.